This is a list of T cell receptor beta chains from one sample in a study of T cells in Graves' hyperthyroidism and ophthalmopathy. Each CDR3 protein gets one entry after TCRdb re-called the multiplex PCR reads with MiXCR. This sample yields 500,000 to 650,000 distinct CDR3 sequences, of which 13% to 15% are seen a single time; approximately 12% belongs to the top ten. Sequencing used blood. Source of these receptors: a woman aged 45 to 65 with Graves' ophthalmopathy. Each CDR3 is given with its conserved first and last residue. The D gene is left open where the match is weak. Where a row states a size, it is once, few, many or the class of an expanded clone; other rows omit it.

>TRBJ2-5|.|TRBD2|TRBV7-9
TGTGCCAGCAGCTTGGTCCCTAGCGGCCAAAATGGGGAGACCCAGTACTTC
CASSLVPSGQNGETQYF
>TRBJ2-7|few|TRBD2|TRBV29-1
TGCAGCGTTGCAGCTGCGGGAGTCCTGGGGGAGCAGTACTTC
CSVAAAGVLGEQYF
>TRBJ2-1|many|.|TRBV28
TGTGCCAGCAGTTTATTGAGGGAGAAGGGATACAATGAGCAGTTCTTC
CASSLLREKGYNEQFF
>TRBJ2-3|many|.|TRBV20-1
TGCAGTGCTAGAGAAGTTACAGATACGCAGTATTTT
CSAREVTDTQYF
>TRBJ1-5|.|.|TRBV5-1
TGCGTCAGCAGCTTGGTTCCTGATCAGCCCCAGCATTTT
CVSSLVPDQPQHF
>TRBJ1-1|many|.|TRBV11-2
TGTGCCAGCAGCTTAATTTTATACCCTAGACAGAACACTGAAGCTTTCTTT
CASSLILYPRQNTEAFF
>TRBJ1-1|.|TRBD1|TRBV5-6
TGTGCCAGCAGCCACCGGGACAGGGCGACGAACACTGAAGCTTTCTTT
CASSHRDRATNTEAFF
>TRBJ1-1|many|TRBD1|TRBV27
TGTGCCAGCAGTTTAGGGACAGCTACTGAAGCTTTCTTT
CASSLGTATEAFF
>TRBJ2-7|many|.|TRBV30
TGTGCCTGGAGTGGGTCCCTGACTAGTAACGAGCAGTACTTC
CAWSGSLTSNEQYF
>TRBJ2-1|many|.|TRBV5-1
TGCGCCAGCAGCTTTATAATCGGTCTAGCGGGTCAGGGGGCCAATGAGCAGTTCTTC
CASSFIIGLAGQGANEQFF
>TRBJ2-7|.|.|TRBV20-1
TGCAGTGCTAGATTTGGAATTCCCTACGAGCAGTACTTC
CSARFGIPYEQYF
>TRBJ1-1|many|.|TRBV28
TGTGCCAGCACCAAAGGGGGGGGAAGGAGGAACGAAGCTTTCTTT
CASTKGGGRRNEAFF
>TRBJ2-1|many|.|TRBV6-1
TGTGCCAGCAGTCAAGACGCGTCAACCAGCTCCTACAATGAGCAGTTCTTC
CASSQDASTSSYNEQFF
>TRBJ2-3|many|.|TRBV15
TGTGCCACCAGCAGAGACAAGGGAATCTCAGATACGCAGTATTTT
CATSRDKGISDTQYF
>TRBJ1-1|.|.|TRBV7-9
TGTGCCAGCAGCTTAGCGGGTAGCGCCTCTGAAGCTTTCTTT
CASSLAGSASEAFF
>TRBJ2-1|many|TRBD2|TRBV5-1
TGCGCCAGCAGCTTGTCGGGACTAGGGCACAATGAGCAGTTCTTC
CASSLSGLGHNEQFF
>TRBJ2-5|.|TRBD2|TRBV5-4
TGTGCCAGCAGCCTAAGGACTAGCGGACAAGAGACCCAGTACTTC
CASSLRTSGQETQYF
>TRBJ2-1|few|TRBD1|TRBV6-6
TGTGCCAGCAGTTACTCGACAGGGCGGGATGAGCAGTTCTTC
CASSYSTGRDEQFF
>TRBJ1-5|many|.|TRBV28
TGTGCCACCCTCCAGGGCGAGGGAAGCAATCAGCCCCAGCATTTT
CATLQGEGSNQPQHF
>TRBJ2-2|few|TRBD2|TRBV27
TGTGCCAGCAGTCCACTAGCGGGAGGGCCTAACGGGGAGCTGTTTTTT
CASSPLAGGPNGELFF
>TRBJ2-2|.|.|TRBV12-3/TRBV12-4
TGTGCCAGCAGAACTACAGGGTTCGGGGAGCTGTTTTTT
CASRTTGFGELFF
>TRBJ2-1|many|TRBD2|TRBV2
TGTGCCAGCAGGAAAACTAGCGGGAGCGATGAGCAGTTCTTC
CASRKTSGSDEQFF
>TRBJ2-1|many|.|TRBV28
TGTGCCAGCAGCCCCCCTAATCTACAGGGTTACAATGAGCAGTTCTTC
CASSPPNLQGYNEQFF
>TRBJ2-5|few|TRBD2|TRBV10-3
TGTGCCATCAGTGAGTCAGGAGGCGGCCGAGCGGGATATAGGGAGACCCAGTACTTC
CAISESGGGRAGYRETQYF
>TRBJ2-2|.|TRBD2|TRBV2
TGTGCCAGCAGTGGGCTAGCGGGAGACACCGGGGAGCTGTTTTTT
CASSGLAGDTGELFF
>TRBJ2-5|many|TRBD1|TRBV7-9
TGTGCCAGCAGCTTAGGTGGGACAGGGGGTTCAGAGACCCAGTACTTC
CASSLGGTGGSETQYF
>TRBJ2-1|.|.|TRBV19
TGTGCCAGTAAGGCAGGGGAGCGCTATGAGCAGTTCTTC
CASKAGERYEQFF
>TRBJ1-6|.|.|TRBV7-9
TGTGCCAGCAGCCGGGACATCCCGAGCTCCTATAATTCACCCCTCCACTTT
CASSRDIPSSYNSPLHF
>TRBJ2-3|many|TRBD2|TRBV7-9
TGTGCCAGCAGCTTAAAAAGTAGCGGGACGCAGGATGATACGCAGTATTTT
CASSLKSSGTQDDTQYF
>TRBJ2-5|many|.|TRBV7-2
TGTGCCAGCAGCTTACAGAGGGAACACCAAGAGACCCAGTACTTC
CASSLQREHQETQYF
>TRBJ2-5|.|.|TRBV27
TGTGCCAGCGCTAGTCGGGGGCCAGGGGAGACCCAGTACTTC
CASASRGPGETQYF
>TRBJ2-7|many|.|TRBV13
TGTGCCAGCAGTCTGGGCAGAGGCGAGCAGTACTTC
CASSLGRGEQYF
>TRBJ2-2|few|TRBD1|TRBV7-9
TGTGCCAGCAAAAGGACAGGACGCAATATCAACACCGGGGAGCTGTTTTTT
CASKRTGRNINTGELFF
>TRBJ2-7|few|.|TRBV6-1
TGTGCCAGCAGTTTCGTAACTAGCAACGAGCAGTACTTC
CASSFVTSNEQYF
>TRBJ2-1|few|.|TRBV29-1
TGCAGCGTTGATTGGGGGGACGCCTACAATGAGCAGTTCTTC
CSVDWGDAYNEQFF
>TRBJ2-7|many|.|TRBV11-2
TGTGCCAGCAGCCCGTTAGCTCGGGTGAGCTCCTACGAGCAGTACTTC
CASSPLARVSSYEQYF
>TRBJ1-1|many|TRBD1|TRBV12-3/TRBV12-4
TGTGCCAGCAGTCCGCACAGGGGAAAGACTGAAGCTTTCTTT
CASSPHRGKTEAFF
>TRBJ2-3|.|TRBD2|TRBV19
TGTGCCAGTAGTAACCAGCGGGAGGCGCAGTATTTT
CASSNQREAQYF
>TRBJ1-5|.|.|TRBV6-5
TGTGCCAGCAGTTACTCGGGCGGGATCAATCAGCCCCAGCATTTT
CASSYSGGINQPQHF
>TRBJ1-1|many|.|TRBV7-2
TGTGCCAGCAGCTTAGGTATTACAGGGATTCGGACTGAAGCTTTCTTT
CASSLGITGIRTEAFF